One and the same sample provided the 20 T cell receptor beta chains below, sequenced in a study of blood T cells in healthy people across ages. Sample-barcoded 5' priming and a J-beta primer mix drove a second PCR of about 6 to 12 cycles. One entry per CDR3 protein, called by TCRdb with MiXCR from the 5' RACE reads. The table has about 760,000 distinct CDR3 sequences, more than 55% seen once. Sequencing used blood. The receptors here all came from a man in his forties in good health.

The chain has TRBV6-1 and TRBJ2-2; D may be TRBD2 (6 bases). CDR1 is MNHNS and CDR2 is SASEGT in the germline V gene. The CDR3 sequence is 17 residues long. The V gene lost 6 bases and the J gene lost 4 bases, with 21 bases spanning the gap. The chain's CDR3 is CASSRTILGLGTGELFF. Written as DNA, the CDR3 is TGTGCCAGCAGCCGGACAATCCTGGGACTGGGCACCGGGGAGCTGTTTTTT.

V gene TRBV7-8 combines with J gene TRBJ2-7; possibly TRBD2 for D (6 bases). V was pared by 9 bases and J by 4 bases, with 13 bases between. Germline V gives CDR1 SGHVS, CDR2 FQNEAQ. CDR3 length: 12 amino acids. The CDR3 loop reads CARAGTYYEQYF. CDR3 nucleotide sequence: TGTGCCAGAGCCGGGACTTATTACGAGCAGTACTTC.

J is TRBJ2-5 and V is TRBV25-1; 8 bases are shared with TRBD1. There are 15 residues in the CDR3. V was clipped by 6 bases and J by 5 bases; unmatched bases: 11. Germline V gives CDR1 MGHDK, CDR2 SYGVNS. The CDR3, as DNA: TGTGCCAGCAGCAAGACAGGGGTCGGATGGGAGACCCAGTACTTC. Translated, it gives CASSKTGVGWETQYF.

The chain carries TRBV27 and TRBJ2-1, with unresolved D. This CDR3 is built from 13 residues. V was trimmed by 5 bases and J by 3 bases, leaving 8 bases between them. Per the germline V gene, CDR1 is MNHEY and CDR2 is SMNVEV (reference sequence). For the CDR3, the DNA is TGTGCCAGCAGTGTGGCTCACTACAATGAGCAGTTCTTC. Its translation is CASSVAHYNEQFF.

This clonotype was detected only a few times. The chain employs TRBV18 and TRBJ2-7; the D gene is possibly TRBD1 (6 bases). Per germline, CDR1 KGHSH and CDR2 LQKENI. Trimming cost V 6 bases and J 2 bases, with 14 bases left between them. The CDR3 consists of 14 residues. The CDR3 sequence is CASSTDGTPYEQYF. The CDR3 coding sequence is TGTGCCAGCTCTACCGACGGGACACCCTACGAGCAGTACTTC. Combining the CDR3 with reference TRBV18 and TRBJ2-7 gives the whole variable domain NAGVMQNPRHLVRRRGQEARLRCSPMKGHSHVYWYRQLPEEGLKFMVYLQKENIIDESGMPKERFSAEFPKEGPSILRIQQVVRGDSAAYFCASSTDGTPYEQYFGPGTRLTVT.

There are a few counts of this clonotype. The chain joins TRBV13 to TRBJ2-1, with D possibly being TRBD2 (6 bases). Germline V gene data show CDR1 as PRHDT and CDR2 as FYEKMQ (reference sequence). The CDR3 sequence is 12 residues long. Trimming stripped 9 bases from V and 9 bases from J, with 15 bases between. The CDR3 loop is CASGTQFTEQFF. The CDR3 DNA follows: TGTGCCAGTGGGACTCAGTTTACTGAGCAGTTCTTC.

This chain links TRBV29-1 with TRBJ2-1; 9 bases are a match to TRBD1. The CDR3 loop spans 14 amino acids. Germline-derived CDR1 and CDR2 are SQVTM and ANQGSEA. The junction had 11 bases not matched to a gene; V was cut back by 7 bases and J by 7 bases. In DNA, the CDR3 is TGCAGCGCCGCTCTAGGACAGGGGATAAATGAGCAGTTCTTC. It specifies CSAALGQGINEQFF.

This clonotype was detected only a few times. This chain connects TRBV20-1 to TRBJ2-3, with D unclear. The germline V gene has CDR1 DFQATT and CDR2 SNEGSKA (reference sequence). The CDR3 is made up of 13 amino acids. V lost 5 bases to trimming and J lost 2 bases, with 11 bases between them. In nucleotides, the CDR3 is TGCAGTGCTTCGAAACCAAACACAGATACGCAGTATTTT. The encoded protein is CSASKPNTDTQYF.

This clonotype was recorded once. The chain uses TRBV28 and TRBJ2-7; TRBD2 matches 9 bases. This CDR3 has 16 amino acids. Germline assignment: CDR1 MDHEN and CDR2 SYDVKM. Losses at the gene ends were 6 bases for V and 1 base for J; bases not matched to a gene: 10. CDR3 sequence: CASSSRGAGGSYEQYF. CDR3 DNA sequence: TGTGCCAGCAGCTCTAGAGGGGCGGGAGGGTCCTACGAGCAGTACTTC.

This clonotype was counted a few times. One junction end disagrees with the germline gene, perhaps due to a read error. V is TRBV28 and J is TRBJ1-6, with D perhaps TRBD1 (6 bases). Looked up from germline, CDR1 is MDHEN and CDR2 is SYDVKM. The CDR3 extends over 15 amino acids. Here the CDR3 DNA reads TGTGCCAGCAGTGGCGTACAGGGCTCCAAATCACCTCTCCACTTT. Amino acids: CASSGVQGSKSPLHF.

The chain uses TRBV29-1 and TRBJ2-2; D is ambiguous. Germline V CDR1 and CDR2: SQVTM, ANQGSEA. This CDR3 has 16 residues. V was shortened by 0 bases and J by 5 bases, with 16 bases between the two germline ends. In nucleotides, the CDR3 is TGCAGCGTTGAAGAACGGTCAAGGGTAGGGACCGGGGAGCTGTTTTTT. It translates to CSVEERSRVGTGELFF.

Note on this clonotype: A much larger clone differs from this one at a single base, so this may be a read error. The rearrangement joins TRBV2 to TRBJ2-2; D is uncertain. CDR1 SNHLY and CDR2 FYNNEI come from the germline V gene. The CDR3 contains 13 residues. The CDR3 reads CANSVLNTGELFF. The CDR3 nucleotides are TGTGCCAACAGTGTGTTAAATACCGGGGAGCTGTTTTTT.

This clonotype has just one count. The chain couples TRBV5-1 to TRBJ1-4, with a possible D match to TRBD1 (5 bases). Trimming took off 0 bases at V and 10 bases at J, with 16 bases between the two ends. The CDR3 extends over 15 amino acids. Germline V gene sequence: CDR1 SGHRS, CDR2 YFSETQ. The chain's CDR3 is CASSLGQGEVGKLFF. The CDR3 coding sequence is TGCGCCAGCAGCTTGGGTCAGGGAGAGGTTGGAAAACTGTTTTTT.

This CDR3 reads CASSLRTGSAQYF. The CDR3 coding sequence is TGCGCCAGCAGCTTGAGGACAGGGTCGGCCCAGTACTTC. The chain links TRBV5-1 to TRBJ2-5; 8 positions agree with TRBD1. The germline V gene has CDR1 SGHRS and CDR2 YFSETQ. The V and J ends lost 1 base and 9 bases, in that order; junction bases with no gene match: 5. This CDR3 contains 13 residues.

The chain links TRBV7-2 to TRBJ2-1; 8 positions agree with TRBD2. This CDR3 spans 15 amino acids. The ends lost 7 bases at V and 8 bases at J; junction bases unmatched: 13. Germline V CDR1 and CDR2: SGHTA, FQGNSA. In DNA, the CDR3 is TGTGCCAGCATGATGAGTGGAGCGGGGGCCCATGAGCAGTTCTTC. It specifies CASMMSGAGAHEQFF.

The chain employs TRBV5-1 and TRBJ2-5, with a tentative D call TRBD2 (7 bases). The V gene lost 0 bases and the J gene lost 5 bases, with 17 bases spanning the gap. The CDR3 has 16 amino acids. Germline values: CDR1 SGHRS, CDR2 YFSETQ. This CDR3 is CASSLEVARGGETQYF. The DNA for the CDR3 is TGCGCCAGCAGCTTGGAAGTCGCCAGGGGAGGGGAGACCCAGTACTTC.

This chain links TRBV29-1 with TRBJ2-1, with D uncertain. V lost 4 bases and J 6 bases, leaving 13 bases between the germline ends. This CDR3 is built from 13 residues. Germline V lookup: CDR1 SQVTM, CDR2 ANQGSEA. The CDR3 nucleotides read TGCAGCGTTGCACAGTCCGGTTCCAATGAGCAGTTCTTC. Translating it yields CSVAQSGSNEQFF.

The V and J genes are TRBV6-5 and TRBJ2-5; 11 bases line up with TRBD2. The junction had 9 bases not matched to a gene; V was cut back by 5 bases and J by 7 bases. The CDR3 sequence is 15 residues long. Germline-derived CDR1 and CDR2 are MNHEY and SVGAGI. Here the CDR3 reads CASSDSVSGGGTQYF. The CDR3 DNA reads TGTGCCAGCAGTGACAGCGTTAGCGGGGGGGGGACCCAGTACTTC.

Ten or more counts support this clonotype. The chain employs TRBV25-1 and TRBJ2-5; no clear D. CDR1 is MGHDK, CDR2 SYGVNS, per germline. The CDR3 totals 11 residues. V lost 4 bases, J lost 1 base, and 1 base lay in between. The CDR3 DNA sequence: TGTGCCAGCAGTGGCCAAGAGACCCAGTACTTC. The encoded protein is CASSGQETQYF.

For the CDR3, the DNA is TGTGCCAGCAGCTTCAAGACACAGGGGGGCACTGAAGCTTTCTTT. It yields the protein CASSFKTQGGTEAFF. This chain connects TRBV11-2 to TRBJ1-1; 8 bases are shared with TRBD1. Germline V lookup: CDR1 SGHAT, CDR2 FQNNGV. CDR3 length: 15 residues. Unmatched junction bases numbered 7, after V lost 3 bases and J lost 4 bases.